The text below deals with one T cell receptor beta chain. In alopecia areata patients, both lesional scalp punch biopsies and peripheral blood were collected. These data originate in a study of CD8+ T cells in alopecia areata. This CDR3 comprises 14 residues. V lost 4 bases and J 5 bases, leaving 14 bases between the germline ends. The V gene's germline CDR1 is SEHNR and CDR2 FQNEAQ (reference sequence). Sequencing templates came from extracted RNA that was reverse transcribed into cDNA. Method: immunoSEQ multiplex PCR; TCRdb's copy keeps in-frame clones and lacks some. Of about 82,000 clones in the sample, roughly 51% were seen once.

The rearrangement joins TRBV7-9 to TRBJ1-1; D call uncertain. The receptor was isolated from a human donor with alopecia areata. Sequenced sample: NKG2D-high CD8+ T cells sorted from blood. Here the CDR3 reads CASSSTAVRTEAFF. CDR3 sequence (DNA): TGTGCCAGCAGCTCCACAGCCGTTCGAACTGAAGCTTTCTTT.